These 25 T cell receptor beta chains share one sample of origin, sequenced in a study of blood T cell repertoires in COVID-19. Method: immunoSEQ multiplex PCR; TCRdb's copy keeps in-frame clones and lacks some. The data show about 180,000 clones, with approximately 90% seen just once and 4% to 5% held by the top ten. Material for sequencing was peripheral blood. Source of these receptors: a woman aged 25-40 years with acute or convalescent COVID-19.

The V call is TRBV11-3, the J call TRBJ2-7; TRBD2 is a possible D gene (6 bases). This CDR3 is 13 amino acids long. Trimming took off 1 base at V and 4 bases at J, with 8 bases between the two ends. Germline CDR1 and CDR2: SGHNT and YENEEA. The CDR3 coding sequence is TGTGCCAGCAGCTTAGGGACTACTTACGAGCAGTACTTC. Residues: CASSLGTTYEQYF.

The V gene is TRBV4-2, the J gene TRBJ1-6; a possible D gene is TRBD1 (5 bases). This CDR3 is built from 13 residues. V shed 0 bases and J shed 16 bases, with 13 bases lying between them. The germline gives CDR1 LGHNA, CDR2 YNFKEQ. In DNA, the CDR3 is TGTGCCAGCAGCCAAGATGGGGCCTATCGGCTCCACTTT. This sequence encodes CASSQDGAYRLHF.

V gene TRBV3-1 (or the pseudogene TRBV3-2) combines with J gene TRBJ2-1; a possible D gene is TRBD2 (6 bases). Germline values: CDR1 LGHDT, CDR2 YNNKEL (reference sequence). The CDR3 has 13 amino acids. The ends were cut back, 4 bases at V and 6 bases at J, with 10 bases in the middle. CDR3 residues: CASSLAGLNEQFF. The DNA for the CDR3 is TGTGCCAGCAGCCTGGCGGGGCTCAATGAGCAGTTCTTC.

V and J are TRBV5-1 and TRBJ2-6; D is perhaps TRBD2 (6 bases). Germline V CDR1 and CDR2: SGHRS, YFSETQ. The CDR3 is 16 residues long. V was pared by 6 bases and J by 1 base, with 14 bases between. The CDR3 loop reads CASNGGSNSGANVLTF. DNA of the CDR3: TGCGCCAGCAACGGGGGAAGTAATTCTGGGGCCAACGTCCTGACTTTC.

DNA of the CDR3: TGCGCCAGCCGGGGACAGGGGGCGACCCACGAGCAGTACTTC. Translated: CASRGQGATHEQYF. The chain links TRBV5-1 to TRBJ2-7; 12 nucleotides align to TRBD1. Germline V gives CDR1 SGHRS, CDR2 YFSETQ. V lost 7 bases to trimming and J lost 5 bases; unmatched junction nucleotides: 7. The CDR3 is made up of 14 amino acids.

The rearrangement joins TRBV5-4 to TRBJ1-6; no reliable D call. V dropped 0 bases and J dropped 8 bases, with 9 bases sitting between them. The CDR3 covers 14 residues. From germline, CDR1 is SGHNT and CDR2 YYREEE (reference sequence). The CDR3 DNA sequence: TGTGCCAGCAGCTTGGCAGGCGGGGATTCACCCCTCCACTTT. Translated, it gives CASSLAGGDSPLHF.

The genes are TRBV6-5 and TRBJ1-2, with D uncertain. V shed 2 bases and J shed 8 bases, with 15 bases lying between them. Germline CDR1 reads MNHEY; CDR2 reads SVGAGI. CDR3 length: 14 residues. CDR3 sequence: CASSYRSGRGGYTF. Here the CDR3 DNA reads TGTGCCAGCAGTTACCGCTCCGGGAGAGGAGGCTACACCTTC.

The CDR3 region has the DNA TGTGCCAGCGAAGGTAGGGGCTACAATGAGCAGTTCTTC. It is translated as CASEGRGYNEQFF. The gene calls are TRBV2 and TRBJ2-1; D is perhaps TRBD1 (5 bases). Germline V gene sequence: CDR1 SNHLY, CDR2 FYNNEI. The length of the CDR3 is 13 residues. V was shortened by 8 bases and J by 3 bases, with 11 bases between the two germline ends.

The V and J genes are TRBV5-4 and TRBJ2-7; TRBD1 matches at 8 bases. Germline CDR1 reads SGHNT; CDR2 reads YYREEE (reference sequence). The CDR3 loop spans 14 amino acids. Trimming at V came to 5 bases and at J to 1 base, leaving 5 bases not matched to a gene. In nucleotides, the CDR3 is TGTGCCAGCAGTTCGACAGGGGTGTCCTACGAGCAGTACTTC. This sequence encodes CASSSTGVSYEQYF.

V is TRBV9 and J is TRBJ2-1; 11 bases are shared with TRBD2. The CDR3 runs to 16 residues. V was pared by 2 bases and J by 6 bases, with 7 bases of the junction left unmatched. Germline CDR1 SGDLS, CDR2 YYNGEE. The CDR3 here is CASSVIAGGPGNEQFF. The DNA of the CDR3 is TGTGCCAGCAGCGTGATAGCGGGAGGGCCCGGCAATGAGCAGTTCTTC.

The rearrangement uses TRBV23-1 and TRBJ2-5, with D uncertain. TRBV23-1 is an ORF for which the function is uncertain. V was trimmed by 4 bases and J by 1 base, leaving 7 bases between them. There are 13 residues in the CDR3. The CDR3, as DNA: TGCGCCAGCAGTCGTCCAGTCCAAGAGACCCAGTACTTC. Translation: CASSRPVQETQYF.

The chain couples TRBV10-2 to TRBJ1-3, with D possibly matching TRBD1 (6 bases). There are 16 residues in the CDR3. Germline V gene data show CDR1 as WSHSY and CDR2 as SAAADI. V was shortened by 9 bases and J by 4 bases, with 22 bases between the two germline ends. Written as DNA, the CDR3 is TGCGCCAGTAGGCTCGGGGGGGGCCGAGGAGGAAACACCATATATTTT. This encodes CASRLGGGRGGNTIYF.

This rearrangement joins TRBV11-3 to TRBJ2-7; 9 nucleotides agree with TRBD1. Trimming removed 1 base from V and 6 bases from J; junction bases left unmatched: 7. The germline V gene encodes CDR1 SGHNT and CDR2 YENEEA. CDR3 length equals 15 residues. In DNA form, the CDR3 reads TGTGCCAGCAGCTTAGCCACGGGACAGGGTAGCGAGCAGTACTTC. Its protein product is CASSLATGQGSEQYF.

The V gene is TRBV6-6, the J gene TRBJ1-1, with D uncertain. V was shortened by 4 bases and J by 11 bases, with 11 bases between the two germline ends. This CDR3 spans 11 amino acids. CDR1 MNHNY and CDR2 SVGAGI come from the germline V gene (reference sequence). Here the CDR3 DNA reads TGTGCCAGCAGTTTGGAGATAGAGGCTTTCTTT. The encoded protein is CASSLEIEAFF.

This clone came up once. V is TRBV28 and J is TRBJ2-7; TRBD2 aligns across 7 bases. Germline V gene data show CDR1 as MDHEN and CDR2 as SYDVKM. This CDR3 comprises 14 residues. Germline trimming cut 7 bases from V and 6 bases from J; bases unmatched to any gene: 12. CDR3 sequence reads: CASNLSGGGSEQYF. CDR3 bases: TGTGCCAGCAACCTCTCGGGAGGAGGAAGCGAGCAGTACTTC.

This clone occurred a few times. The chain carries TRBV11-3 and TRBJ1-4, with a possible D match to TRBD1 (6 bases). This CDR3 has 14 amino acids. CDR1 is SGHNT and CDR2 is YENEEA in the germline V gene. The V end lost 5 bases, the J end lost 8 bases, and 15 bases lay between the germline ends. DNA for the CDR3: TGTGCCAGCAGCCCTACAGGGCTACGGGAAAAACTGTTTTTT. Translated, it gives CASSPTGLREKLFF.

The rearrangement joins TRBV6-5 to TRBJ2-3, with TRBD2 matching 8 bases. Losses at the gene ends were 6 bases for V and 1 base for J; bases not matched to a gene: 3. CDR3 length: 14 residues. Germline CDR1 is MNHEY and CDR2 is SVGAGI. The CDR3 loop reads CASSLLAGTDTQYF. The CDR3 nucleotides are TGTGCCAGCAGCTTACTAGCGGGCACAGATACGCAGTATTTT.

The V gene is TRBV28, the J gene TRBJ1-5; D not certain. Germline V gene data show CDR1 as MDHEN and CDR2 as SYDVKM. Deletions cut 7 bases from V and 6 bases from J, with 13 bases between. CDR3 size: 13 residues. CDR3 in amino acids: CASNALRFQPQHF. In DNA form, the CDR3 reads TGTGCCAGCAATGCCCTTAGATTTCAGCCCCAGCATTTT. Based on the CDR3 plus reference TRBV28 and TRBJ1-5, the full variable domain is DVKVTQSSRYLVKRTGEKVFLECVQDMDHENMFWYRQDPGLGLRLIYFSYDVKMKEKGDIPEGYSVSREKKERFSLILESASTNQTSMYLCASNALRFQPQHFGDGTRLSIL.

Turning to this clone: One end of the junction is discordant with germline, which a read error may explain. The chain employs TRBV11-2 and TRBJ2-7; 7 nucleotides agree with TRBD1. The CDR3 contains 13 residues. In germline, CDR1 is SGHAT, CDR2 FQNNGV. CDR3 DNA: TGTGCCAGCAGCTTAGTGTCGGTAGGGGGCGTCGACTTC. Translation gives CASSLVSVGGVDF. Using reference TRBV11-2 and TRBJ2-7 for the parts outside the CDR3, the full variable domain is EAGVAQSPRYKIIEKRQSVAFWCNPISGHATLYWYQQILGQGPKLLIQFQNNGVVDDSQLPKDRFSAERLKGVDSTLKIQPAKLEDSAVYLCASSLVSVGGVDFGPGTRLTVT.

The chain is built from TRBV27 and TRBJ1-1, with D unclear. CDR3 length equals 12 residues. Germline V CDR1 and CDR2: MNHEY, SMNVEV (reference sequence). Deletions cut 6 bases from V and 4 bases from J, with 9 bases between. The chain's CDR3 is CASSGVGTEAFF. DNA of the CDR3: TGTGCCAGCAGCGGAGTCGGCACTGAAGCTTTCTTT.

The J gene is TRBJ2-4, the V gene TRBV5-1, with D perhaps matching TRBD1 (6 bases). Between the trimmed V and J ends, which lost 4 bases and 1 base, there was a span of 9 bases. There are 14 residues in the CDR3. In germline, CDR1 is SGHRS, CDR2 YFSETQ. The CDR3 bases are TGCGCCAGCAGCCCAGGGGATGCCAAAAACATTCAGTACTTC. Amino acids: CASSPGDAKNIQYF. Complete variable domain (other parts from reference TRBV5-1 and TRBJ2-4): KAGVTQTPRYLIKTRGQQVTLSCSPISGHRSVSWYQQTPGQGLQFLFEYFSETQRNKGNFPGRFSGRQFSNSRSEMNVSTLELGDSALYLCASSPGDAKNIQYFGAGTRLSVL.

V gene TRBV28 combines with J gene TRBJ2-5; D gene unclear. Per the germline V gene, CDR1 is MDHEN and CDR2 is SYDVKM. Trimming left V 4 bases short and J 6 bases short, with 6 bases between. This CDR3 is 11 amino acids long. CDR3 loop: CASSSPKTQYF. The CDR3 coding sequence is TGTGCCAGCAGTTCCCCTAAGACCCAGTACTTC.

V gene TRBV28 combines with J gene TRBJ1-2; no definite D call. This CDR3 spans 13 amino acids. V lost 0 bases to trimming and J lost 5 bases, with 7 bases between them. Germline assignment: CDR1 MDHEN and CDR2 SYDVKM. CDR3 DNA sequence: TGTGCCAGCAGTTTATGGGGCGAGTATGGCTACACCTTC. Protein sequence: CASSLWGEYGYTF.

The chain couples TRBV25-1 to TRBJ2-1, with D uncertain. Germline-derived CDR1 and CDR2 are MGHDK and SYGVNS. With 4 bases removed from V and 15 bases from J, the gap between germline ends came to 13 bases. This CDR3 region has 11 residues. In DNA, the CDR3 is TGTGCCAGCAGTGCCACATCCGCCTTGTTCTTC. Its protein product is CASSATSALFF.

The chain joins TRBV7-9 to TRBJ1-1; 9 bases map to TRBD1. Trimming at V came to 6 bases and at J to 8 bases, leaving 7 bases not matched to a gene. Germline loops: CDR1 SEHNR, CDR2 FQNEAQ (reference sequence). This CDR3 spans 13 amino acids. This CDR3 reads CASRPTGTGEAFF. The CDR3 nucleotides are TGTGCCAGCAGACCTACCGGGACAGGGGAAGCTTTCTTT.